This T cell receptor beta chain was recorded in a study of identical twins. The length of the CDR3 is 17 residues. J lost 0 bases, V lost 2 bases, and 10 bases had no gene match. Per the germline V gene, CDR1 is SQVTM and CDR2 is ANQGSEA. This clonotype was recorded at least ten times. Antigen specificity is unknown. TCRdb independently ran MiXCR on the 5' RACE reads; one entry per CDR3 protein. The sample shows about 810,000 distinct CDR3 sequences, about 12% of them seen only once. Healthy Caucasians alone served as donors. General study points: Twins' excess sharing was less marked for out-of-frame beta sequences.

The sample was also linked to a second study, of yellow fever vaccine responses in identical twins. From that study: A vaccine T cell response that seemed partly convergent and partly personalized was reported in twins.

The chain carries TRBV29-1 and TRBJ2-1; TRBD2 matches 7 bases. The clonotype comes from a woman between 18 and 29 years old in good health. Sample: PBMCs. DNA of the CDR3: TGCAGCGTTGAAAGTCTAGCGGAGATGAGCTCCTACAATGAGCAGTTCTTC. This codes for CSVESLAEMSSYNEQFF.